The 31 T cell receptor beta chains below come from one sample, sequenced in a study of T cell responses to AZD1222 COVID-19 vaccine. The assay was immunoSEQ multiplex PCR, and TCRdb's table has in-frame clones only and misses some. The sample lists 140,000 to 150,000 clones; roughly 90% were seen once. Sequencing was performed on peripheral blood, taken on day 0 of AZD1222 vaccination. These receptors were taken from an adult in good health.

The chain uses TRBV5-4 and TRBJ2-2, with 9 bases identical to TRBD2. This CDR3 is 15 amino acids long. The germline V gene encodes CDR1 SGHNT and CDR2 YYREEE (reference sequence). V lost 2 bases and J lost 3; bases outside the gene matches: 2. CDR3 bases: TGTGCCAGCAGCTTCAGCGGGGGGTACACCGGGGAGCTGTTTTTT. Amino acid sequence: CASSFSGGYTGELFF.

This clone was recorded only once. The chain recombines TRBV11-3 with TRBJ1-5; D unresolved. From germline, CDR1 is SGHNT and CDR2 YENEEA. The germline V and J ends were trimmed by 3 bases and 0 bases, with 18 bases remaining between them. The CDR3 sequence is 18 residues long. The CDR3: CASSFESARPGSNQPQHF. CDR3 DNA: TGTGCCAGCAGCTTTGAATCGGCGCGGCCGGGTAGCAATCAGCCCCAGCATTTT.

The chain is built from TRBV5-4 and TRBJ1-5, with D unclear. The germline V and J ends were trimmed by 2 bases and 1 base, with 7 bases remaining between them. The germline V gene encodes CDR1 SGHNT and CDR2 YYREEE (reference sequence). The CDR3 has 14 residues. The CDR3 coding sequence is TGTGCCAGCAGCTTCTCGGGGAGCAATCAGCCCCAGCATTTT. This translates into CASSFSGSNQPQHF.

The chain uses TRBV11-3 and TRBJ2-3; no reliable D call. The CDR3 covers 13 residues. Trimming pared 4 bases from V and 4 bases from J, leaving 9 bases between. Germline CDR1 SGHNT, CDR2 YENEEA. As DNA, the CDR3 is TGTGCCAGCAGCTCGCTCTTCGCAGATACGCAGTATTTT. It translates to CASSSLFADTQYF.

V and J are TRBV6-2 or TRBV6-3 and TRBJ1-5, with D possibly TRBD1 on 5 matching bases. CDR3 length: 16 amino acids. Trimming removed 6 bases from V and 6 bases from J, with 21 bases in between. Germline V gives CDR1 MNHEY, CDR2 SVGEGT. The CDR3 sequence: CASSGLRGARGQPQHF. The CDR3 nucleotides read TGTGCCAGCAGCGGACTCCGAGGGGCCCGGGGTCAGCCCCAGCATTTT.

V usage is TRBV7-6 and J usage is TRBJ1-2; 12 nucleotides line up with TRBD1. Per germline, CDR1 SGHVS and CDR2 FNYEAQ. Trimming at V came to 1 base and at J to 7 bases, leaving 13 bases not matched to a gene. This CDR3 spans 18 amino acids. CDR3 loop: CASSLVTGTGGAFGGYTF. The CDR3 DNA sequence: TGTGCCAGCAGCTTAGTAACCGGGACAGGGGGCGCGTTTGGTGGCTACACCTTC. The full variable domain, with the rest looked up from reference TRBV7-6 and TRBJ1-2, is GAGVSQSPRYKVTKRGQDVALRCDPISGHVSLYWYRQALGQGPEFLTYFNYEAQQDKSGLPNDRFSAERPEGSISTLTIQRTEQRDSAMYRCASSLVTGTGGAFGGYTFGSGTRLTVV.

This rearrangement joins TRBV28 to TRBJ2-7; D might be TRBD1 (7 bases). V was shortened by 3 bases and J by 2 bases, with 17 bases between the two germline ends. This CDR3 comprises 16 residues. Germline CDR1 reads MDHEN; CDR2 reads SYDVKM. The CDR3 region has the DNA TGTGCCAGCAGTTTCCGCGTGCAGGGGGGAACCTACGAGCAGTACTTC. This encodes CASSFRVQGGTYEQYF.

This clone was counted between two and nine times. CDR3 nucleotides: TGTGCCAGTAGTATTAGTAGCGGGGGGACCGGGGAGCTGTTTTTT. This sequence encodes CASSISSGGTGELFF. This chain links TRBV19 with TRBJ2-2, with 10 bases matching TRBD2. This CDR3 comprises 15 residues. Germline V gene lookup returns CDR1 LNHDA and CDR2 SQIVND (reference sequence). V was clipped by 3 bases and J by 5 bases; unmatched bases: 3.

The rearrangement links TRBV11-2 to TRBJ2-5; D perhaps matches TRBD1 (6 bases). Trimming cost V 5 bases and J 4 bases, with 23 bases left between them. The CDR3 sequence is 17 residues long. Germline CDR1 is SGHAT and CDR2 is FQNNGV. This CDR3 is CASSPGGQGLNPETQYF. The CDR3 region has the DNA TGTGCCAGCAGCCCAGGAGGTCAGGGGTTAAATCCAGAGACCCAGTACTTC.

V usage is TRBV19 and J usage is TRBJ1-3; 7 bases map to TRBD1. Germline V gene sequence: CDR1 LNHDA, CDR2 SQIVND (reference sequence). The CDR3 totals 16 residues. V dropped 3 bases and J dropped 2; count of bases not matched to a gene: 7. The CDR3 loop reads CASSIQGGLTGNTIYF. The CDR3 bases are TGTGCCAGTAGTATTCAAGGGGGCTTAACTGGAAACACCATATATTTT.

V and J are TRBV12-3 or TRBV12-4 and TRBJ1-4; D is unresolved. The CDR3 has 13 residues. Trimming removed 4 bases at V and 8 bases at J, with 11 bases between. CDR3 region: CASSSPLAEKLFF. DNA of the CDR3: TGTGCCAGCAGTTCCCCACTGGCGGAAAAACTGTTTTTT.

The J gene is TRBJ2-7, the V gene TRBV3-1 (or the pseudogene TRBV3-2); TRBD1 or TRBD2 may be the D gene (6 bases each). Germline V gene data show CDR1 as LGHDT and CDR2 as YNNKEL (reference sequence). The length of the CDR3 is 14 residues. Trimming removed 2 bases at V and 4 bases at J, with 12 bases between. The CDR3 coding sequence is TGTGCCAGCAGCCAATGGCAGGGGACTTACGAGCAGTACTTC. The encoded protein is CASSQWQGTYEQYF.

The chain uses TRBV11-1 and TRBJ1-2; 7 nucleotides align to TRBD1. The CDR3 loop spans 16 amino acids. J lost 9 bases, V lost 5 bases, and 18 bases had no gene match. Germline assignment: CDR1 SGHAT and CDR2 FQDESV (reference sequence). The CDR3 DNA reads TGTGCCAGCAGCGCTTTCCTACAGGGGTCAGCGATAAGCTACACCTTC. Its translation: CASSAFLQGSAISYTF.

The chain uses TRBV10-3 and TRBJ2-2; D gene unclear. Trimming removed 10 bases from V and 3 bases from J, with 12 bases in between. This CDR3 spans 13 amino acids. Per germline, CDR1 ENHRY and CDR2 SYGVKD. CDR3 nucleotide sequence: TGTGCCACCCATTCCCTTGACACCGGGGAGCTGTTTTTT. Protein product: CATHSLDTGELFF.

This clone was picked up a small number of times. In the same sample, other DNA sequences code for this CDR3. The chain joins TRBV6-5 to TRBJ1-5; weak D call: TRBD1 (5 bases). V lost 5 bases to trimming and J lost 1 base, with 6 bases between them. This CDR3 has 13 residues. CDR1 and CDR2 from the germline V gene are MNHEY and SVGAGI. The CDR3 nucleotides are TGTGCCAGCAGTAGGGACAGCAATCAGCCCCAGCATTTT. Translation: CASSRDSNQPQHF.

V usage is TRBV21-1 and J usage is TRBJ1-1. TRBV21-1 is marked as a pseudogene. This CDR3 region has 18 residues. The CDR3: CASIKTGRIYPMNTEAFF. CDR3 nucleotide sequence: TGTGCCAGCATCAAAACGGGACGCATTTACCCCATGAACACTGAAGCTTTCTTT.

The chain is built from TRBV30 and TRBJ1-4; a possible D gene is TRBD1 (5 bases). Trimming cost V 2 bases and J 0 bases, with 13 bases left between them. The germline V gene has CDR1 GTSNPN and CDR2 SVGIG (reference sequence). CDR3 length equals 16 residues. The chain's CDR3 is CAWSRGEGTTNEKLFF. The CDR3 DNA follows: TGTGCCTGGAGTAGAGGCGAGGGGACAACTAATGAAAAACTGTTTTTT.

The chain has TRBV13 and TRBJ1-1; D gene uncertain. The germline V gene has CDR1 PRHDT and CDR2 FYEKMQ (reference sequence). The CDR3 is 12 amino acids. V lost 1 base and J 2 bases, leaving 2 bases between the germline ends. Here the CDR3 reads CASSLENTEAFF. Here the CDR3 DNA reads TGTGCCAGCAGCTTAGAAAACACTGAAGCTTTCTTT.

This chain joins TRBV27 and TRBJ2-1; 10 bases map to TRBD2. Germline-derived CDR1 and CDR2 are MNHEY and SMNVEV (reference sequence). V shed 2 bases, J shed 7 bases, and the junction held 8 bases outside the gene matches. CDR3 size: 16 residues. CDR3 protein: CASSLASGSQGNEQFF. CDR3 nucleotides: TGTGCCAGCAGTTTAGCTAGCGGGAGCCAGGGAAATGAGCAGTTCTTC.

The V call is TRBV6-2 or TRBV6-3, the J call TRBJ1-5; D gene uncertain. CDR1 is MNHEY and CDR2 is SVGEGT in the germline V gene. The CDR3 is 12 amino acids. The germline V and J ends were trimmed by 5 bases and 9 bases, with 11 bases remaining between them. The CDR3 here is CASSLPVGPQHF. The CDR3 DNA follows: TGTGCCAGCAGTCTTCCGGTAGGGCCCCAGCATTTT.

This sequence joins TRBV27 and TRBJ2-3; 7 bases map to TRBD1. Germline V gives CDR1 MNHEY, CDR2 SMNVEV (reference sequence). The CDR3 totals 13 residues. The J segment lost 3 bases and the V segment lost 4 bases, leaving 1 base of the junction unmatched. CDR3 nucleotide sequence: TGTGCCAGCAGTTCGGGACAGACAGATACGCAGTATTTT. Its protein is CASSSGQTDTQYF.

Only one count was recorded for this clone. This rearrangement joins TRBV27 to TRBJ1-1; D is undetermined. The CDR3 totals 13 residues. Per the germline V gene, CDR1 is MNHEY and CDR2 is SMNVEV (reference sequence). Trimming stripped 2 bases from V and 3 bases from J, with 7 bases between. CDR3 amino acids: CASSLDGDTEAFF. DNA of the CDR3: TGTGCCAGCAGTTTAGACGGGGACACTGAAGCTTTCTTT.

The V call is TRBV7-9, the J call TRBJ2-3, with D perhaps TRBD2 (6 bases). Germline CDR1 SEHNR, CDR2 FQNEAQ (reference sequence). With 5 bases removed from V and 2 bases from J, the gap between germline ends came to 20 bases. CDR3 length: 17 residues. The CDR3 loop is CASSPYLASGSTDTQYF. DNA of the CDR3: TGTGCCAGCAGCCCGTACTTGGCCAGCGGGTCCACAGATACGCAGTATTTT. Full variable domain (remainder filled in from reference TRBV7-9 and TRBJ2-3): DTGVSQNPRHKITKRGQNVTFRCDPISEHNRLYWYRQTLGQGPEFLTYFQNEAQLEKSRLLSDRFSAERPKGSFSTLEIQRTEQGDSAMYLCASSPYLASGSTDTQYFGPGTRLTVL.

This sequence joins TRBV7-6 and TRBJ1-4; 9 bases fit TRBD1. CDR3 length equals 15 residues. The V and J ends lost 5 bases and 4 bases, in that order; junction bases with no gene match: 5. Germline V gene data show CDR1 as SGHVS and CDR2 as FNYEAQ. The CDR3 is CASSTGGAYNEKLFF. The CDR3 nucleotides read TGTGCCAGCAGCACAGGGGGCGCGTATAATGAAAAACTGTTTTTT.

This chain connects TRBV3-1 (or the pseudogene TRBV3-2) to TRBJ1-5, with D possibly being TRBD1 (5 bases). In germline, CDR1 is LGHDT, CDR2 YNNKEL (reference sequence). The V end lost 4 bases, the J end lost 7 bases, and 20 bases lay between the germline ends. The CDR3 length is 16 residues. CDR3 sequence: CASSPKIRAKGQPQHF. For the CDR3, the DNA is TGTGCCAGCAGCCCAAAGATAAGGGCTAAGGGGCAGCCCCAGCATTTT.

V and J are TRBV7-9 and TRBJ2-3; D remains ambiguous. This CDR3 region has 13 residues. V was trimmed by 5 bases and J by 0 bases, leaving 6 bases between them. The germline V gene encodes CDR1 SEHNR and CDR2 FQNEAQ (reference sequence). CDR3 in amino acids: CASSPPSTDTQYF. DNA for the CDR3: TGTGCCAGCAGCCCCCCCAGCACAGATACGCAGTATTTT.

CDR3 nucleotides: TGTGCCAGCAGTTTCCGGGACAGGGGAATCGGCGAGCAGTACTTC. It translates to CASSFRDRGIGEQYF. The chain carries TRBV28 and TRBJ2-7, with 10 nucleotides matching TRBD1. The CDR3 has 15 amino acids. CDR1 MDHEN and CDR2 SYDVKM come from the germline V gene. After removal of 3 bases from V and 6 bases from J, the junction contained 8 bases not matched to a gene. The full variable domain, with the rest looked up from reference TRBV28 and TRBJ2-7, is DVKVTQSSRYLVKRTGEKVFLECVQDMDHENMFWYRQDPGLGLRLIYFSYDVKMKEKGDIPEGYSVSREKKERFSLILESASTNQTSMYLCASSFRDRGIGEQYFGPGTRLTVT.

This sequence joins TRBV4-3 and TRBJ1-6; D is uncertain. The CDR3 length is 14 residues. Per germline, CDR1 LGHNA and CDR2 YSLEER. The V and J ends lost 1 base and 5 bases respectively, with 6 bases between them. The CDR3, as DNA: TGCGCCAGCAGCCAAGGGCACAATAATTCACCCCTCCACTTT. Amino acid sequence: CASSQGHNNSPLHF.

The gene calls are TRBV19 and TRBJ2-2, with D tentatively TRBD1 (5 bases). The length of the CDR3 is 12 residues. Between the trimmed V and J ends, which lost 5 bases and 8 bases, there was a span of 9 bases. Germline CDR1 LNHDA, CDR2 SQIVND (reference sequence). The CDR3 region has the DNA TGTGCCAGTAGTCGGCAGGGTGGGGAGCTGTTTTTT. Translated: CASSRQGGELFF.

The chain has TRBV19 and TRBJ2-7; TRBD2 matches at 10 bases. V lost 3 bases and J lost 6; bases outside the gene matches: 8. CDR3 length: 15 residues. CDR1 and CDR2 from the germline V gene are LNHDA and SQIVND (reference sequence). The CDR3 region has the DNA TGTGCCAGTAGTATCAGCGGGGGGGCTCTTTTCGAGCAGTACTTC. Residues: CASSISGGALFEQYF.

The V and J genes are TRBV18 and TRBJ2-1; maybe TRBD2 (6 bases). This CDR3 spans 15 amino acids. Germline-derived CDR1 and CDR2 are KGHSH and LQKENI. V lost 0 bases and J lost 8, with 14 bases in between. The CDR3: CASSPPLPGSYEQFF. The DNA of the CDR3 is TGTGCCAGCTCACCACCGCTACCCGGGAGCTATGAGCAGTTCTTC.